These T cell receptor beta chains were read from a single sample in a study of vaccination effects on CD4 cells after COVID-19. Their specific antigens are unknown. Data came from immunoSEQ multiplex PCR; TCRdb stores just in-frame clones and leaves some out. This sample carries tens of thousands of clones, about two thirds of them seen once, and the ten largest clones take around 3.5%. This material consisted of CD4+ T cells from PBMCs cultured with SARS-CoV-2 spike peptides, taken before COVID-19 vaccination. The receptors originated from a human donor who received a COVID-19 vaccine. Each CDR3 is given with its conserved first and last residue. The D gene is left open where the match is weak. The size of a clone is reported for some rows only, either as once, few or many, or as a class for expanded clones.

abundance	j_gene	d_gene	v_gene	CDR3nt	CDR3aa
few	TRBJ1-2	.	TRBV10-1	TGCGCCAGCAGTGAGTTGAGAGAGGGTGGCTACACCTTC	CASSELREGGYTF
.	TRBJ1-2	.	TRBV4-2	TGTGCCAGCAGCCAAGGTGAGGGTCGGTCTCTCGGCTACACCTTC	CASSQGEGRSLGYTF
.	TRBJ2-1	TRBD2	TRBV15	TGTGCCACCAGCAGAGATCGGCGGGAGAGTTACTACAATGAGCAGTTCTTC	CATSRDRRESYYNEQFF
few	TRBJ2-5	.	TRBV4-1	TGCGCCAGCAGCCAAGTGGCCTCCGAAGAGACCCAGTACTTC	CASSQVASEETQYF
.	TRBJ1-4	.	TRBV15	TGTGCCACCAGGGACAGAGGAAATGAAAAACTGTTTTTT	CATRDRGNEKLFF
.	TRBJ1-6	.	TRBV5-4	TGTGCCAGCAGCGCAGGGTCGGGGGCCTATAATTCACCCCTCCACTTT	CASSAGSGAYNSPLHF
.	TRBJ1-4	TRBD1	TRBV6-5	TGTGCCAGCAGGTACCGGGACAGGGATGAAAAACTGTTTTTT	CASRYRDRDEKLFF
.	TRBJ2-1	.	TRBV20-1	TGCAGTGCTAGTCGGGCGTTTGAGCAGTTCTTC	CSASRAFEQFF
few	TRBJ2-1	TRBD1	TRBV5-1	TGCGCCAGCAGCTTCTCCGGGACAGGTAACAATGAGCAGTTCTTC	CASSFSGTGNNEQFF
.	TRBJ2-7	.	TRBV7-9	TGTGCCAGCAGCTTAGCGGAAGCCCGATACGAGCAGTACTTC	CASSLAEARYEQYF
.	TRBJ1-1	.	TRBV21-1	TGTGCCAGCAGCAGCCAGACAGGGTTGAACACTGAAGCTTTCTTT	CASSSQTGLNTEAFF
.	TRBJ2-2	TRBD1	TRBV4-1	TGCGCCAGCAGCCGAACAGGGGGCGGGAACACCGGGGAGCTGTTTTTT	CASSRTGGGNTGELFF
.	TRBJ1-1	TRBD1	TRBV27	TGTGCCAGCAGTTTATGGGACAGGGGGCGAGCTTTCTTT	CASSLWDRGRAFF
.	TRBJ2-5	TRBD2	TRBV3-1/TRBV3-2	TGTGCCAGCAGCCAAGATCTAGCGGGATTGGAGACCCAGTACTTC	CASSQDLAGLETQYF
few	TRBJ2-7	.	TRBV6-4	TGTGCCAGCAGCTACAATTACGAGCAGTACTTC	CASSYNYEQYF
.	TRBJ2-3	.	TRBV14	TGTGCCAGCAGCCACCGGGGCCAAGGAGCAGATACGCAGTATTTT	CASSHRGQGADTQYF
.	TRBJ1-3	.	TRBV5-1	TGCGCCAGCAGCTGGGGGGGTTCCTCTGGAAACACCATATATTTT	CASSWGGSSGNTIYF
.	TRBJ1-1	.	TRBV24-1	TGTGCCACCAGTGAGTCCGGGACGGCAGAAGCTTTCTTT	CATSESGTAEAFF
.	TRBJ1-3	.	TRBV30	TGTGCCTGGAGTGGAAAGGGGCTCTCTGGAAACACCATATATTTT	CAWSGKGLSGNTIYF
.	TRBJ2-7	TRBD1	TRBV29-1	TGCAGCGTCGGGAAGACAGGGATTGAGCAGTACTTC	CSVGKTGIEQYF
once	TRBJ1-1	.	TRBV12-3/TRBV12-4	TGTGCCAGCAGTTTATCGGGGGCGACTGAAGCTTTCTTT	CASSLSGATEAFF
once	TRBJ2-1	TRBD2	TRBV15	TGTGCCACCAGCAGAGACGTCCTGGGACTAGCGGGGCTCGACAGCCCCAATGAGCAGTTCTTC	CATSRDVLGLAGLDSPNEQFF
once	TRBJ2-4	.	TRBV18	TGTGCCAGCTCACCAGAGTCGAACATTCAGTACTTC	CASSPESNIQYF
once	TRBJ2-1	TRBD2	TRBV5-1	TGCGCCAGCAGCCCTAGCGGGAGCGACTACAATGAGCAGTTCTTC	CASSPSGSDYNEQFF
.	TRBJ2-1	.	TRBV9	TGTGCCAGCAGCGCGGGACTTGATCCCTCCTACAATGAGCAGTTCTTC	CASSAGLDPSYNEQFF
.	TRBJ1-6	.	TRBV6-5	TGTGCCAGCAGTAACAATAGGGATTCACCCCTCCACTTT	CASSNNRDSPLHF
.	TRBJ1-3	.	TRBV14	TGTGCCAGCAGCCAAGGTTCACCCAACACCATATATTTT	CASSQGSPNTIYF
.	TRBJ2-2	.	TRBV30	TGTGCCTGGAGTGTACCCAGGTTCCTAGTCAACACCGGGGAGCTGTTTTTT	CAWSVPRFLVNTGELFF
few	TRBJ1-3	.	TRBV3-1/TRBV3-2	TGTGCCAGCAGCTACGGGACCCGAAACACCATATATTTT	CASSYGTRNTIYF
.	TRBJ1-3	.	TRBV7-9	TGTGCCAGCAGCTTGGTGGCGAGCTCTGGAAACACCATATATTTT	CASSLVASSGNTIYF
few	TRBJ1-1	.	TRBV7-6	TGTGCCAGCAGCTCCCTCGGAGTAGGTCTATCTGAAGCTTTCTTT	CASSSLGVGLSEAFF
.	TRBJ1-3	.	TRBV4-1	TGCGCCAGCAGCCTGGGGGGGAGGGGAAGGGAATCTGGAAACACCATATATTTT	CASSLGGRGRESGNTIYF
few	TRBJ2-7	TRBD1	TRBV6-6	TGTGCCAGCGGACGGGACAGTGACTACGAGCAGTACTTC	CASGRDSDYEQYF
few	TRBJ1-3	.	TRBV19	TGTGCCAGTAGTATGACGACATTTTCAGGAAACACCATATATTTT	CASSMTTFSGNTIYF
once	TRBJ1-3	.	TRBV29-1	TGCAGCGTTGCCGTTTCCTCTGGAAACACCATATATTTT	CSVAVSSGNTIYF
.	TRBJ2-1	TRBD1	TRBV18	TGTGCCAGCTCACCACAGACAGGGGCCTACAATGAGCAGTTCTTC	CASSPQTGAYNEQFF
.	TRBJ2-3	.	TRBV23-1	TGCGCCAGCAGTCAAGTCTCTAGAAATCGGAAAGATACGCAGTATTTT	CASSQVSRNRKDTQYF
once	TRBJ1-1	.	TRBV18	TGTGCCAGCTCCTACGGGGAGAACACTGAAGCTTTCTTT	CASSYGENTEAFF
few	TRBJ1-2	TRBD1	TRBV2	TGTGCCAGCAGCCCATACGGGACAGATGGCTACACCTTC	CASSPYGTDGYTF
.	TRBJ1-1	.	TRBV9	TGTGCCAGCACTCCGGGTTCGGGGACCGCTATAACTGAAGCTTTCTTT	CASTPGSGTAITEAFF
.	TRBJ2-2	.	TRBV5-6	TGTGCCAGCAGCTTGGTCGGTAGGAACACCGGGGAGCTGTTTTTT	CASSLVGRNTGELFF